This T cell receptor beta chain stems from a study of blood T cell repertoires in COVID-19. Authors' data handling: Reference gene primer amplification gave estimated nucleated cell counts. Sequencing was performed with immunoSEQ multiplex PCR; in TCRdb, only in-frame clones are kept and a portion is missing. The D gene and trimming were derived from the DNA, and the V and J assignments and clone size from that table. The sample consists of 250,000 to 300,000 clones, approximately 90% of them appearing once. The CDR3 runs to 14 residues. V was trimmed by 3 bases and J by 7 bases, leaving 12 bases between them. Germline CDR1 reads LNHDA; CDR2 reads SQIVND (reference sequence).

Source material: peripheral blood. The chain employs TRBV19 and TRBJ2-2; D is undetermined. The TCR was taken from a woman in her thirties with COVID-19, enrolled during active disease. CDR3 sequence: CASSIGSSRGELFF. CDR3 bases: TGTGCCAGTAGTATTGGCAGTAGCCGCGGGGAGCTGTTTTTT.